This TCR beta chain was recovered during a study of cytomegalovirus exposure and HLA in healthy donors. Regarding the study as a whole: According to a later analysis, most TCR beta chains associated with CMV appeared HLA-restricted.

The PCR was carried out with 60 Vbeta primers and 13 Jbeta primers. Repertoires were generated with immunoSEQ multiplex PCR, while TCRdb's copy carries only in-frame clones and drops some. The sample shows about 100,000 clones, approximately 76% of them seen only once. The table lists this clone with a few counts. The antigen remains unidentified. Germline CDR1 WNHNN, CDR2 SYGVQD (reference sequence). Trimming pared 4 bases from V and 10 bases from J, leaving 14 bases between. The CDR3 consists of 13 residues. The sequence derives from a man aged 35 to 55 in good health and CMV-seropositive. The sample comprised PBMCs. The J gene is TRBJ2-1, the V gene TRBV10-1; D gene uncertain. CDR3 loop: CASSVGPTSEQFF. In DNA, the CDR3 is TGCGCCAGCAGTGTTGGGCCGACGTCGGAGCAGTTCTTC.